The following is a T cell receptor beta chain sequence with its context. This specimen comes from a study of T cell responses to AZD1222 COVID-19 vaccine. The table came from immunoSEQ multiplex PCR; TCRdb's copy has only in-frame clones and leaves some out. This sample has about 55,000 clones, with about 80% found just once. The V and J ends lost 6 bases and 8 bases respectively, with 13 bases between them. Germline V gene sequence: CDR1 MNHEY, CDR2 SVGAGI. This CDR3 region has 12 residues. V is TRBV6-5 and J is TRBJ1-2, with D uncertain. The sample was peripheral blood, taken 28 days after the second AZD1222 dose. This clonotype originated in an adult who received the AZD1222 COVID-19 vaccine. CDR3 amino acids: CASSPDGLGYTF. Here the CDR3 DNA reads TGTGCCAGCAGCCCGGACGGATTGGGCTACACCTTC.